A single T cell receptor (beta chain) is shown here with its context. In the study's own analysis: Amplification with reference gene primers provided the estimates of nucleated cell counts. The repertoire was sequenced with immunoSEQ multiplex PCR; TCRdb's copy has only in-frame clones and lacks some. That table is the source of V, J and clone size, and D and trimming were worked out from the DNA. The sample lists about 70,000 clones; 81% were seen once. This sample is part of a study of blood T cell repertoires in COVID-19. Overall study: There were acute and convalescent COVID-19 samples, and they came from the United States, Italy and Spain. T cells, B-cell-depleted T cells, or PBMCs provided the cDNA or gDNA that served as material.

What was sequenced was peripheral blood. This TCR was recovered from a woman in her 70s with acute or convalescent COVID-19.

The CDR3 sequence: CSVEDQTPGEQFF. In DNA, the CDR3 is TGCAGCGTTGAAGATCAAACCCCCGGTGAGCAGTTCTTC. The chain couples TRBV29-1 to TRBJ2-1; D uncertain. This CDR3 has 13 amino acids. V was clipped by 0 bases and J by 9 bases, with 12 bases between them. Germline CDR1 SQVTM, CDR2 ANQGSEA.